Following are 11 T cell receptor beta chains from one sample sequenced in a study of sequential checkpoint blockade in melanoma. Documented treatment: randomized to nivolumab then ipilimumab (arm A) or the reverse (arm B). TCRdb's copy holds only in-frame clones and misses some; the assay was immunoSEQ multiplex PCR. Counted here are 4,000 to 6,000 clones, about two thirds occurring once; the ten biggest clones make up about 68%. This material consisted of CD8+ T cells sorted from blood (inferred from file names), taken from a patient given nivolumab and ipilimumab in sequence. All receptors derive from a human donor with melanoma.

This chain links TRBV6-1 with TRBJ2-1; the match to TRBD2 covers 8 bases. CDR3 length: 15 residues. V lost 6 bases, J lost 0 bases, and 4 bases stayed unmatched. Germline values: CDR1 MNHNS, CDR2 SASEGT. In DNA, the CDR3 is TGTGCCAGCAGCCTTAGCGGGACCTCCTACAATGAGCAGTTCTTC. This translates into CASSLSGTSYNEQFF.

The V and J genes are TRBV9 and TRBJ2-7; possibly TRBD1 for D (6 bases). Trimming shortened V by 3 bases and J by 2 bases, and 15 bases separated the two germline ends. The germline V gene encodes CDR1 SGDLS and CDR2 YYNGEE. There are 15 residues in the CDR3. The CDR3 bases are TGTGCCAGCAGCGCACAGGGTGGACTTGCCTACGAGCAGTACTTC. Translation: CASSAQGGLAYEQYF.

This clone showed up just a few times. DNA of the CDR3: TGCGCCAGCAGCTCCGGGACAGGGGGCTTAGAGACCCAGTACTTC. Amino acid sequence: CASSSGTGGLETQYF. V usage is TRBV5-1 and J usage is TRBJ2-5; TRBD1 agrees at 12 bases. Trimming cost V 3 bases and J 4 bases; bases outside gene matches: 4. CDR3 length equals 15 residues. The germline V gene encodes CDR1 SGHRS and CDR2 YFSETQ.

CDR3 sequence: CASDILNEQFF. The CDR3 coding sequence is TGTGCCAGTGACATCCTCAATGAGCAGTTCTTC. The chain employs TRBV2 and TRBJ2-1, with unresolved D. The CDR3 spans 11 residues. CDR1 is SNHLY and CDR2 is FYNNEI in the germline V gene. V was shortened by 9 bases and J by 6 bases, with 9 bases between the two germline ends.

J is TRBJ2-7 and V is TRBV6-1; D possibly corresponds to TRBD2 (5 bases). This CDR3 comprises 13 residues. V lost 5 bases to trimming and J lost 3 bases, with 11 bases between them. Germline V gene data show CDR1 as MNHNS and CDR2 as SASEGT. The CDR3 spells CASSSLTSYEQYF. The CDR3 bases are TGTGCCAGCAGTTCGCTCACTAGCTACGAGCAGTACTTC.

This chain uses TRBV6-1 with TRBJ2-3; 12 nucleotides agree with TRBD2. Germline V gives CDR1 MNHNS, CDR2 SASEGT. This CDR3 has 15 amino acids. J gave up 1 base and V 8 bases, and 4 bases lay outside the gene matches. CDR3: CASCRLAGGTDTQYF. The CDR3 DNA follows: TGTGCCAGCTGTAGACTAGCGGGGGGCACAGATACGCAGTATTTT.

The DNA for the CDR3 is TGTGCCAGCAGCGCAGCGGGACAGGTTGTTGCTTTCTTT. Its translation: CASSAAGQVVAFF. This chain uses TRBV9 with TRBJ1-1; 8 bases fit TRBD1. The CDR3 has 13 amino acids. Germline V lookup: CDR1 SGDLS, CDR2 YYNGEE. With 3 bases clipped from V and 11 bases from J, the junction kept 9 bases outside the gene matches. The whole variable domain, filled in from reference TRBV9 and TRBJ1-1, reads DSGVTQTPKHLITATGQRVTLRCSPRSGDLSVYWYQQSLDQGLQFLIQYYNGEERAKGNILERFSAQQFPDLHSELNLSSLELGDSALYFCASSAAGQVVAFFGQGTRLTVV.

Details on this clone: A read error likely explains this, since a far larger clone differs by one base. Other DNA sequences in the same sample also yield this CDR3. The rearrangement joins TRBV7-9 to TRBJ2-1; possible D gene TRBD1, 6 bases. Germline values: CDR1 SEHNR, CDR2 FQNEAQ (reference sequence). Trimming pared 5 bases from V and 7 bases from J, leaving 18 bases between. There are 15 residues in the CDR3. CDR3: CASSQDKRDTNEQFF. CDR3 DNA sequence: TGTGCCAGCAGCCAAGATAAGAGGGACACAAATGAGCAGTTCTTC. Complete variable domain (other parts from reference TRBV7-9 and TRBJ2-1): DTGVSQNPRHKITKRGQNVTFRCDPISEHNRLYWYRQTLGQGPEFLTYFQNEAQLEKSRLLSDRFSAERPKGSFSTLEIQRTEQGDSAMYLCASSQDKRDTNEQFFGPGTRLTVL.

The V gene is TRBV4-1, the J gene TRBJ1-5; D uncertain. The CDR3 runs to 14 residues. V lost 1 base to trimming and J lost 4 bases, with 8 bases between them. The germline CDR1 and CDR2 sequences are MGHRA and YSYEKL. CDR3 DNA sequence: TGCGCCAGCAGCCAAGGGAGGGAAAATCAGCCCCAGCATTTT. Its translation: CASSQGRENQPQHF.

V gene TRBV4-2 combines with J gene TRBJ2-7, with 7 bases lining up with TRBD2. CDR3 length: 15 residues. The V gene end was trimmed by 9 bases and the J gene end by 7 bases; junction bases not matched to a gene: 18. The germline V gene has CDR1 LGHNA and CDR2 YNFKEQ. The CDR3 region has the DNA TGTGCCAGTAGTATAACCCAGCGGGGAGATAATGAGCAGTACTTC. Translated: CASSITQRGDNEQYF.

The CDR3: CASSYSPGQGIGEQYF. Written as DNA, the CDR3 is TGTGCCAGCAGTTACTCTCCGGGACAGGGAATTGGTGAGCAGTACTTC. The V and J genes are TRBV6-6 and TRBJ2-7; the match to TRBD1 covers 9 bases. The V segment lost 0 bases and the J segment 7 bases; nucleotides outside the gene matches: 10. The CDR3 covers 16 residues. Germline V gene data show CDR1 as MNHNY and CDR2 as SVGAGI (reference sequence).